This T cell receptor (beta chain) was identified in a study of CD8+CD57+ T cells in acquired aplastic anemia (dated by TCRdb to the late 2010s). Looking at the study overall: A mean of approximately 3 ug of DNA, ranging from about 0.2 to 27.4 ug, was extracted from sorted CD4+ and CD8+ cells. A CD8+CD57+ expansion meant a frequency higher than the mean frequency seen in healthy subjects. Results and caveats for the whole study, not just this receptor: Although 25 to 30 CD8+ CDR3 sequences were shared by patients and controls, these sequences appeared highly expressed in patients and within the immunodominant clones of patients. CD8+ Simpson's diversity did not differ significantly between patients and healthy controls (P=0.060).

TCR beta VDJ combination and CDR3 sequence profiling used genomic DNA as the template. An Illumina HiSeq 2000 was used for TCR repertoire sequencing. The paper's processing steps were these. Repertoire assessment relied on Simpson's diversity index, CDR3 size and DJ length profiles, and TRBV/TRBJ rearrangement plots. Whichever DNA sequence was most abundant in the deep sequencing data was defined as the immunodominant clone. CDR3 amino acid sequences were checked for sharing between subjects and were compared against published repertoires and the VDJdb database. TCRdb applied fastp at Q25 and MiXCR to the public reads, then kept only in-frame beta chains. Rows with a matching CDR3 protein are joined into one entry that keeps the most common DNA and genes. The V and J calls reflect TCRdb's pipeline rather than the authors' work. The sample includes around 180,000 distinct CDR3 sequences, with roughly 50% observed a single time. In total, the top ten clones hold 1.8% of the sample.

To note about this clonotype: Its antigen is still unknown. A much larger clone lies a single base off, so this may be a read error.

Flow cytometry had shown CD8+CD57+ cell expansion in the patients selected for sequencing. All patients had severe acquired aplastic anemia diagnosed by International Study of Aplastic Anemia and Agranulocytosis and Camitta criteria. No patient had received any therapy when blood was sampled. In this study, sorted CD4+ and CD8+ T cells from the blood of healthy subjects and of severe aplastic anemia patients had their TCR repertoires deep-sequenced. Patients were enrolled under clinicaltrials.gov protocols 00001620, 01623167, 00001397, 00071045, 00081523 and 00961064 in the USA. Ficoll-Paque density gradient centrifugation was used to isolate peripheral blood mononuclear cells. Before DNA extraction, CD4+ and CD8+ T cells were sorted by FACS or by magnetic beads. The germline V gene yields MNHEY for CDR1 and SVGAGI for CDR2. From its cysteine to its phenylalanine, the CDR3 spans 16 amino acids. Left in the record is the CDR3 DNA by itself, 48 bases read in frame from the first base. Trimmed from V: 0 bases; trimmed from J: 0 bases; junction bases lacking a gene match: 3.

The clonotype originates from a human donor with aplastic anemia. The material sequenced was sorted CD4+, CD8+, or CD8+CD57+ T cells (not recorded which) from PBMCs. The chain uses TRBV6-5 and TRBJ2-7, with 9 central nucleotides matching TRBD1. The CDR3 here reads CASSYSSGQGSYEQYF. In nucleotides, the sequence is TGTGCCAGCAGTTACTCGTCGGGACAGGGCTCCTACGAGCAGTACTTC.